The rows below give T cell receptor beta chains drawn from one sample of a study of neurological immune-mediated disorders. From the 5' RACE reads, TCRdb called clonotypes with MiXCR, one entry per CDR3 protein. The data hold approximately 100,000 distinct CDR3 sequences, with approximately 3.3% observed a single time. The source material was PBMCs. The receptors were gathered from a woman between 18 and 30 years old with multiple sclerosis. Both conserved end residues are part of each CDR3. D genes are given only for firm matches. Clone size is not always given. Where it is, it says once, few, many or a class for expanded clones.

D gene	V gene	clone size	J gene	CDR3 DNA	CDR3 protein
NA	TRBV5-5	many	TRBJ2-5	TGTGCCAGCAGTCCGGCAGGACAAGAGACCCAGTACTTC	CASSPAGQETQYF
NA	TRBV29-1	NA	TRBJ2-7	TGCAGCCTTCTGTGGTTCTGCTACGAGCAGTACTTC	CSLLWFCYEQYF
NA	TRBV29-1	few	TRBJ2-7	TGCAGCGTTGGGGGGCTAGCTGTGCAGTACTTC	CSVGGLAVQYF
NA	TRBV20-1	many	TRBJ1-2	TGCAGTGCTAGAGAGGCAGATCCCTTACAGACTAACTATGGCTACACCTTC	CSAREADPLQTNYGYTF
TRBD2	TRBV20-1	many	TRBJ2-3	TGCAGTGCTAGAGGCCCTAGCGGGGGAACAGATACGCAGTATTTT	CSARGPSGGTDTQYF
NA	TRBV5-1	many	TRBJ2-3	TGCGCCAGCAGCCCTTTCACAGATACGCAGTATTTT	CASSPFTDTQYF
NA	TRBV28	many	TRBJ2-7	TGTGCCAGCAGTTTGTTAAGTTACTACGAGCAGTACTTC	CASSLLSYYEQYF
NA	TRBV5-1	many	TRBJ1-1	TGCGCCAGCAGCTTGGTTAGTGGGGATAGAGGCACTGAAGCTTTCTTT	CASSLVSGDRGTEAFF
NA	TRBV18	many	TRBJ1-2	TGTGCCAGCTCAAACCCAGGGACGAAAAACTACACCTTC	CASSNPGTKNYTF
NA	TRBV20-1	many	TRBJ2-5	TGCAGTGCTTCCACCGACCGACAGATTGGGACCCAGTACTTC	CSASTDRQIGTQYF
TRBD1	TRBV6-1	many	TRBJ1-2	TGTGCCAGCAGTGAAGATAGGGACAGGCCGCTCTATGGCTACACCTTC	CASSEDRDRPLYGYTF
NA	TRBV2	many	TRBJ2-7	TGTGCCAGCAGTGAAACCTATGGAAGAACCTACGAGCAGTACTTC	CASSETYGRTYEQYF
NA	TRBV11-2	many	TRBJ1-5	TGTGCCAGCAGCTTAACGGGGGGTGGCAATCAGCCCCAGCATTTT	CASSLTGGGNQPQHF
NA	TRBV5-1	many	TRBJ2-7	TGCGCCAGCAGCTTGGAGCCTACACAGGGGAGCGGGGGTTACGAGCAGTACTTC	CASSLEPTQGSGGYEQYF
TRBD1	TRBV5-1	many	TRBJ2-1	TGCGCCAGCAGCTGGACAGGGGGCTCGAGCTCCTACAATGAGCAGTTCTTC	CASSWTGGSSSYNEQFF
NA	TRBV5-1	many	TRBJ2-5	TGCGCCAGCAGCCCGGAGGCGGCCCAAGAGACCCAGTACTTC	CASSPEAAQETQYF
TRBD1	TRBV7-9	many	TRBJ1-1	TGTGCCAGCAGCACCCATGGACAGGGACGGTTGTTGAACACTGAAGCTTTCTTT	CASSTHGQGRLLNTEAFF
NA	TRBV12-3/TRBV12-4	many	TRBJ2-2	TGTGCCAGCAGTTTAGTAGGGTTGACCGGGGAGCTGTTTTTT	CASSLVGLTGELFF
TRBD2	TRBV5-1	many	TRBJ2-1	TGCGCCAGCAGCGGTAGACTAGCGGACAATGAGCAGTTCTTC	CASSGRLADNEQFF
TRBD1	TRBV7-2	many	TRBJ2-7	TGTGCCAGCAGCTTACAGGGGACAGTAAGCTCCTACGAGCAGTACTTC	CASSLQGTVSSYEQYF
TRBD1	TRBV5-1	many	TRBJ1-1	TGCGCCAGCAGGGGACAGGTCCACACTGAAGCTTTCTTT	CASRGQVHTEAFF
NA	TRBV7-3	many	TRBJ2-1	TGTGCCAGCAGCCCTTATCAAGCGTCCAATGAGCAGTTCTTC	CASSPYQASNEQFF
NA	TRBV10-2	many	TRBJ1-5	TGCGCCAGCAGTGAGTCTTCCCAGCCCCAGCATTTT	CASSESSQPQHF
TRBD2	TRBV5-1	many	TRBJ2-7	TGCGCCAGCAGTTTCGGACTAGCTGGACCCTACGAGCAGTACTTC	CASSFGLAGPYEQYF
TRBD1	TRBV12-3/TRBV12-4	many	TRBJ2-7	TGTGCCAGCAGCCGAGGGACAGGGCTTCGCGAGCAGTACTTC	CASSRGTGLREQYF
TRBD2	TRBV20-1	many	TRBJ2-5	TGCAGTGCTAGACGGGCGGGGGAAGAGACCCAGTACTTC	CSARRAGEETQYF
NA	TRBV12-3/TRBV12-4	many	TRBJ1-5	TGTGCCAGCAGTTTAGCGGAAAATCAGCCCCAGCATTTT	CASSLAENQPQHF
TRBD1	TRBV6-5	many	TRBJ2-1	TGTGCCAGCAGTTACGGGACAGCGGACAATGAGCAGTTCTTC	CASSYGTADNEQFF
TRBD2	TRBV7-2	many	TRBJ2-5	TGTGCCAGCATGAAAAATTCACTAGCGGGGGACCTTGCGGTGGAGACCCAGTACTTC	CASMKNSLAGDLAVETQYF
NA	TRBV5-1	many	TRBJ2-5	TGCGCCAGCAGCTTGGGGATGGCGAGCCAAGAGACCCAGTACTTC	CASSLGMASQETQYF
NA	TRBV5-1	many	TRBJ2-7	TGCGCCAGCAGCTCAGACAATTACGAGCAGTACTTC	CASSSDNYEQYF
TRBD1	TRBV6-2/TRBV6-3	many	TRBJ2-3	TGTGCCAGCAGTAACGGACAGGGGGCTGCAGATACGCAGTATTTT	CASSNGQGAADTQYF
NA	TRBV10-3	many	TRBJ2-2	TGTGCCATCAGTGAGAGCCTACAGAACACCGGGGAGCTGTTTTTT	CAISESLQNTGELFF
TRBD1	TRBV20-1	many	TRBJ1-5	TGCAGTGCCCAGGGGGGCGGCGGTCTCGGTCAGCCCCAGCATTTT	CSAQGGGGLGQPQHF
NA	TRBV7-2	many	TRBJ2-5	TGTGCCAGCAGCCTACAAACTAGTGAAGAGACCCAGTACTTC	CASSLQTSEETQYF
NA	TRBV6-1	many	TRBJ1-5	TGTGCCAGCAGTGAAGCAGTTAGCAATCAGCCCCAGCATTTT	CASSEAVSNQPQHF
TRBD2	TRBV6-6	many	TRBJ2-1	TGTGCCAGCTGGGAGGGACTAGCGGGGGACAATGAGCAGTTCTTC	CASWEGLAGDNEQFF
NA	TRBV28	many	TRBJ2-7	TGTGCCAGCAGGAAGACAGCCCGAGACGAGCAGTACTTC	CASRKTARDEQYF
TRBD2	TRBV2	many	TRBJ2-5	TGTGCCAGCAGACGGCGGGAGGGCCAGGAGACCCAGTACTTC	CASRRREGQETQYF
TRBD1	TRBV5-1	NA	TRBJ2-7	TGCGCCAGCAGCTTGGTTCAGGGGGCCTCCTACGAGCAGTACTTC	CASSLVQGASYEQYF
NA	TRBV7-2	many	TRBJ2-1	TGTGCCAGCCGAAAGGGACTTTCAGGGGATGAGCAGTTCTTC	CASRKGLSGDEQFF
NA	TRBV2	many	TRBJ2-7	TGTGCCAGCAGCCAGCTGATGATCCCCTACGAGCAGTACTTC	CASSQLMIPYEQYF
NA	TRBV28	many	TRBJ1-5	TGTGCCAGCAGTTTCCGGTTTGGCCAGCCCCAGCATTTT	CASSFRFGQPQHF
NA	TRBV5-1	few	TRBJ2-2	TGCGCCAGCAGCTTGATGGGTGGTGGCACCGGGGAGCTGTTTTTT	CASSLMGGGTGELFF
TRBD1	TRBV5-1	many	TRBJ1-4	TGCGCCAGCACCGAGACAGGGTGGGATGAAAAACTGTTTTTT	CASTETGWDEKLFF
NA	TRBV10-3	many	TRBJ2-1	TGTGCCATCAGTGATAGGCATGAGCAGTTCTTC	CAISDRHEQFF
TRBD2	TRBV5-1	NA	TRBJ2-1	TGCGCCAGCAGCCGCGAGGGGCTAGCGGACAATGAGCAGTTCTTC	CASSREGLADNEQFF
TRBD1	TRBV5-1	many	TRBJ1-1	TGCGCCAGCAGCTGGGGGGACAGGGTCGGCACTGAAGCTTTCTTT	CASSWGDRVGTEAFF